This TCR beta chain was sequenced in a study of blood T cell repertoires in COVID-19. In the study overall: The samples span acute and convalescent COVID-19 from the United States, Italy and Spain. PBMCs, B-cell-depleted T cells, or T cells were the source of the cDNA or gDNA that made up the material.

Authors' methods: Amplification of reference gene primers provided the estimated nucleated cell counts. Data came from immunoSEQ multiplex PCR; TCRdb stores just in-frame clones and leaves some out. Clone size and the V and J calls come from that table; the DNA yielded D and trimming. The repertoire holds fewer than 300,000 clones, approximately 83% seen once, with about an eighth in the top ten. CDR1 and CDR2 from the germline V gene are SGHNT and YYREEE (reference sequence). Germline trimming cut 0 bases from V and 2 bases from J; bases unmatched to any gene: 7. The CDR3 spans 16 residues. A few counts support this clone.

This clonotype was obtained from a human donor in a cohort sampled during active COVID-19. Input material: peripheral blood. The rearrangement links TRBV5-4 to TRBJ1-1; 7 nucleotides align to TRBD1. The DNA for the CDR3 is TGTGCCAGCAGCTTGGCCGGAGACAGGGTTAACACTGAAGCTTTCTTT. Translated: CASSLAGDRVNTEAFF.